This T cell receptor (beta chain) was observed in a study of cytomegalovirus exposure and HLA in healthy donors. The study, taken as a whole, reports: It was taken for granted in presence/absence analyses that sequencing depth across donors was roughly uniform. Some segments of the V type, notably TRBV6-2 and TRBV6-3, were excluded as indistinguishable. Reported performance of the classifier showed diagnosis of cytomegalovirus status with high specificity and sensitivity.

PCR was performed using 60 Vbeta and 13 Jbeta primers. Using immunoSEQ multiplex PCR, the repertoire was profiled, and TCRdb retains in-frame clones only, with some absent. The table includes approximately 130,000 clones, roughly 79% detected once. The V gene lost 4 bases and the J gene lost 3 bases, with 20 bases spanning the gap. CDR1 SGHDT and CDR2 YYEEEE come from the germline V gene. The CDR3 runs 17 residues. Of note for this clone: The antigen remains unidentified.

Specimen: PBMCs. This chain joins TRBV5-6 and TRBJ1-5; D possibly corresponds to TRBD1 (6 bases). The receptor was isolated from a woman in her 50s in good health and CMV-seronegative. The CDR3 sequence is CASSPSQGRGLNQPQHF. The CDR3 nucleotides are TGTGCCAGCAGCCCCTCACAGGGAAGAGGACTCAATCAGCCCCAGCATTTT.